These T cell receptor beta chains were read from a single sample in a study of siplizumab effects on memory and regulatory T cells. TCRdb keeps only in-frame clones here, not all; method: immunoSEQ multiplex PCR. Of about 10,000 clones detected, around 42% appear once; the ten largest clones hold about 20%. Antigens for these TCRs are unknown. Sequenced input: CFSE-low (dividing) CD4+ T cells sorted from an allogeneic mixed lymphocyte reaction. All receptors derive from a human donor in good health; the cells came from an allogeneic mixed lymphocyte reaction. Each CDR3 is given with its conserved first and last residue. Fields, in order: V gene, J gene, clone size, D gene, CDR3 DNA, CDR3 protein. D genes are given only for firm matches. Some rows mark clone size as missing; the rest say once, few, many or name a class of expanded clone.

TRBV6-5	TRBJ2-2	NA	NA	TGTGCCAGCAGCCGACATACCACCGGGGAGCTGTTTTTT	CASSRHTTGELFF
TRBV29-1	TRBJ2-5	few	TRBD2	TGCAGCGTAGAGGGAGGGATCGGAGAGACCCAGTACTTC	CSVEGGIGETQYF
TRBV7-2	TRBJ1-1	few	TRBD1	TGTGCCAGCAGCATAGGACAGGGCAGGACTGAAGCTTTCTTT	CASSIGQGRTEAFF
TRBV19	TRBJ1-5	medium-sized	NA	TGTGCCAGTAGTCCGGACACAATCAATCAGCCCCAGCATTTT	CASSPDTINQPQHF
TRBV20-1	TRBJ1-1	NA	NA	TGCAGTGCAGTCAAGAACACTGAAGCTTTCTTT	CSAVKNTEAFF
TRBV15	TRBJ2-1	few	TRBD2	TGTGCCACCAGCAGAAAAACCGGGACTATCCACAATGAGCAGTTCTTC	CATSRKTGTIHNEQFF
TRBV7-3	TRBJ2-7	NA	NA	TGTGCCAGCAGCCTACTGAGCCTCGGACGAGGGGTCGAGCAGTACTTC	CASSLLSLGRGVEQYF
TRBV7-3	TRBJ2-4	NA	TRBD1	TGTGCCAGCAGCCTCGACAGGGGTGACATTCAGTACTTC	CASSLDRGDIQYF
TRBV5-4	TRBJ1-5	NA	NA	TGTGCCAGCAGCTTGGATGGGGGTCCTTGGGAGCCCCAGCATTTT	CASSLDGGPWEPQHF
TRBV6-5	TRBJ1-6	NA	NA	TGTGCCAGCAGTTACAGGGTGGAATCACCCCTCCACTTT	CASSYRVESPLHF
TRBV14	TRBJ2-2	NA	NA	TGTGCCAGCAGCCGGGACAAGTCCGGGGAGCTGTTTTTT	CASSRDKSGELFF
TRBV5-6	TRBJ2-1	few	TRBD1	TGTGCCAGCAGCAGGGACAGGGGGAGGGGTGAGCAGTTCTTC	CASSRDRGRGEQFF
TRBV28	TRBJ1-5	medium-sized	NA	TGTGCCAGCAGGCCTGGCACCGTGCTACCCCAGCATTTT	CASRPGTVLPQHF
TRBV5-4	TRBJ2-7	medium-sized	NA	TGTGCCAGCAGCCAAGGATCGGTGTCCTACGAGCAGTACTTC	CASSQGSVSYEQYF
TRBV28	TRBJ2-7	NA	TRBD2	TGTGCCAGCAGTGTACTGAGCGGGAGGGCCTACGAGCAGTACTTC	CASSVLSGRAYEQYF
TRBV5-1	TRBJ2-7	few	NA	TGCGCCAGCAGCTTGAGTAGCTACGAGCAGTACTTC	CASSLSSYEQYF
TRBV2	TRBJ1-2	NA	TRBD1	TGTGCCAGCAGGAGACAGGGCTCCGCCTATGGCTACACCTTC	CASRRQGSAYGYTF
TRBV4-1	TRBJ2-6	few	NA	TGCGCCAGCAGCACTAGGAGAGGGCTAGAAGCTGGGGCCAACGTCCTGACTTTC	CASSTRRGLEAGANVLTF
TRBV28	TRBJ1-1	NA	NA	TGTGCCAGCAGCCTATTGAGGGGAGCTTTCTTT	CASSLLRGAFF
TRBV7-9	TRBJ2-7	NA	NA	TGTGCCAGCAGCTGGGCGGGCGGTGGCTACGAGCAGTACTTC	CASSWAGGGYEQYF
TRBV10-1	TRBJ2-3	NA	TRBD2	TGCGCCAGCAGTCGAGCTAGCGGGAGTAGCACAGATACGCAGTATTTT	CASSRASGSSTDTQYF
TRBV28	TRBJ1-2	NA	NA	TGTGCCAGCAGTCGACAGGCCCCAATCGGCTACACCTTC	CASSRQAPIGYTF
TRBV2	TRBJ1-2	NA	NA	TGTGCCAGCAGCTCCTCAAGCATCGGCGGACCTTATGGCTACACCTTC	CASSSSSIGGPYGYTF
TRBV6-5	TRBJ2-7	NA	TRBD1	TGTGCCAGCGGTACAAGGGGACAGGGGGCGGGCGAGCAGTACTTC	CASGTRGQGAGEQYF
TRBV6-6	TRBJ2-5	NA	TRBD1	TGTGCCAGCAGTTACCCGGGACAGGGAGAAGAGACCCAGTACTTC	CASSYPGQGEETQYF
TRBV19	TRBJ1-5	NA	NA	TGTGCCAGTAGTGGGGCTCAGGGGAGAGGCAATCAGCCCCAGCATTTT	CASSGAQGRGNQPQHF
TRBV30	TRBJ1-5	medium-sized	NA	TGTGCCTGGAGTGCCAGGGGTGATCAGCCCCAGCATTTT	CAWSARGDQPQHF
TRBV5-1	TRBJ2-7	hyperexpanded	TRBD1	TGCGCCAGCAGCAGACAGGGAAGCTCCTACGAGCAGTACTTC	CASSRQGSSYEQYF
TRBV20-1	TRBJ2-7	NA	NA	TGCAGTGCTAGAAGGGTGGACGAGCAGTACTTC	CSARRVDEQYF
TRBV18	TRBJ1-2	medium-sized	TRBD1	TGTGCCAGCTCACCCACAGGGGGCATAGGGAATGGCTATGGCTACACCTTC	CASSPTGGIGNGYGYTF